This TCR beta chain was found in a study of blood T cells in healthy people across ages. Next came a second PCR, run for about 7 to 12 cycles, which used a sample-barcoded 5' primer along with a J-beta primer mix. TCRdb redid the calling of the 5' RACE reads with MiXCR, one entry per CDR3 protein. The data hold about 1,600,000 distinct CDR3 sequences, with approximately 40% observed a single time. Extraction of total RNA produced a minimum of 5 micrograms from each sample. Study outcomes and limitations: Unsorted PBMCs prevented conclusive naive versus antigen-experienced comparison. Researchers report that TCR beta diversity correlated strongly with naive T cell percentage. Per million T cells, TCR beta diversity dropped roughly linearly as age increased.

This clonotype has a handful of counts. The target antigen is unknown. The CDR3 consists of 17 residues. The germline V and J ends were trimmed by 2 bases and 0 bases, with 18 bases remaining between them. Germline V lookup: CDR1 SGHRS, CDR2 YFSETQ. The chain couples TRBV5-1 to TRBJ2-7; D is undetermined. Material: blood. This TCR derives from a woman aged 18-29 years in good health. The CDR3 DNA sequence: TGCGCCAGCAGCTTTTATACCACCGAGCACGGCTCCTACGAGCAGTACTTC. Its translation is CASSFYTTEHGSYEQYF.